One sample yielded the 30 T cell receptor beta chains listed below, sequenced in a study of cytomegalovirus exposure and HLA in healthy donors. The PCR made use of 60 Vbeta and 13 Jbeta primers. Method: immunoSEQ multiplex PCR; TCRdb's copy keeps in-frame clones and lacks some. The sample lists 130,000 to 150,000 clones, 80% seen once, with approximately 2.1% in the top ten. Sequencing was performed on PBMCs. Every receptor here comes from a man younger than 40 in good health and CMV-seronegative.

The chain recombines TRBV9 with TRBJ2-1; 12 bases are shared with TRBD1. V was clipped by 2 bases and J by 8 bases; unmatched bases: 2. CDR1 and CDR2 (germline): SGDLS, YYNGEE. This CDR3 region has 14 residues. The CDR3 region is CASSVGTGGDEQFF. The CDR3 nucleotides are TGTGCCAGCAGCGTCGGGACAGGGGGCGATGAGCAGTTCTTC.

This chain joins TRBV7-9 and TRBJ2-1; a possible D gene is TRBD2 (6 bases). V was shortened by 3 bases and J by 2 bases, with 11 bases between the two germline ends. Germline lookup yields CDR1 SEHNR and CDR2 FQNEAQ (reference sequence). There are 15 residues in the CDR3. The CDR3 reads CASSFRLEAYNEQFF. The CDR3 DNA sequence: TGTGCCAGCAGCTTTAGACTAGAAGCCTACAATGAGCAGTTCTTC.

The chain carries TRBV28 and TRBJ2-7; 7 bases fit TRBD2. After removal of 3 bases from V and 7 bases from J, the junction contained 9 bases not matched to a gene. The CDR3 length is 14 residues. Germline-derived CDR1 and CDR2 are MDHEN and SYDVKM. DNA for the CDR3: TGTGCCAGCAGTTTGGCGACTAGCACGAGGGAGCAGTACTTC. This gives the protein CASSLATSTREQYF.

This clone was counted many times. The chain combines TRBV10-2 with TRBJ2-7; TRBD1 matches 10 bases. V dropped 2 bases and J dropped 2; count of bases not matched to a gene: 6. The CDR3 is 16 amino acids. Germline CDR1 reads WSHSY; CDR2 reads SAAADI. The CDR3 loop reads CASSEGTGERPYEQYF. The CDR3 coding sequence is TGCGCCAGCAGTGAGGGGACAGGGGAGCGCCCCTACGAGCAGTACTTC.

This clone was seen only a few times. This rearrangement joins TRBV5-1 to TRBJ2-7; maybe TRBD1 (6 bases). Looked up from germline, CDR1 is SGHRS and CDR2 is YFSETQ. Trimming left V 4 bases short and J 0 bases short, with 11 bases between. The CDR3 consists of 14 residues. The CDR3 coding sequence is TGCGCCAGCAGCGTGGGACAAAGCTCCTACGAGCAGTACTTC. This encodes CASSVGQSSYEQYF.

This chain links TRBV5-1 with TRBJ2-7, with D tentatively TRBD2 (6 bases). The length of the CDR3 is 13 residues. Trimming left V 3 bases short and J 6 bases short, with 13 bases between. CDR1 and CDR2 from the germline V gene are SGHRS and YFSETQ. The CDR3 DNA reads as TGCGCCAGCAGCTCCGGAGGGTATCGCGAGCAGTACTTC. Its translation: CASSSGGYREQYF.

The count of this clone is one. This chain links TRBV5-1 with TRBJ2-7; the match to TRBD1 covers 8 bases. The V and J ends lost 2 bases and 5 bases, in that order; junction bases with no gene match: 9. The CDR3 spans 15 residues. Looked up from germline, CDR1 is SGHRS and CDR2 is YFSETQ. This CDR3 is CASSFSGDRGHEQYF. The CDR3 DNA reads TGCGCCAGCAGCTTTTCAGGAGACAGGGGCCACGAGCAGTACTTC.

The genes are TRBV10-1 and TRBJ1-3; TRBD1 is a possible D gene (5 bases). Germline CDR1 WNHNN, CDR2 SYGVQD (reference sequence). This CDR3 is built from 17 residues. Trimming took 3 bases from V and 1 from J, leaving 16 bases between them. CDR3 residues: CASSERRGVFSGNTIYF. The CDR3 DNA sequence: TGCGCCAGCAGTGAAAGACGGGGGGTCTTTTCTGGAAACACCATATATTTT.

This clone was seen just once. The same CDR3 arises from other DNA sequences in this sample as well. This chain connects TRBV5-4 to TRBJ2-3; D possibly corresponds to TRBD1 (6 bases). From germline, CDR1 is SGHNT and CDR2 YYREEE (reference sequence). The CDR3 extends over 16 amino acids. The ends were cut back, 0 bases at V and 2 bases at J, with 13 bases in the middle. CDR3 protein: CASSLGLAGDTDTQYF. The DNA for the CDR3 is TGTGCCAGCAGCTTGGGTTTGGCAGGGGACACAGATACGCAGTATTTT. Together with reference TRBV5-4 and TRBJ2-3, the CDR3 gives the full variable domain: ETGVTQSPTHLIKTRGQQVTLRCSSQSGHNTVSWYQQALGQGPQFIFQYYREEENGRGNFPPRFSGLQFPNYSSELNVNALELDDSALYLCASSLGLAGDTDTQYFGPGTRLTVL.

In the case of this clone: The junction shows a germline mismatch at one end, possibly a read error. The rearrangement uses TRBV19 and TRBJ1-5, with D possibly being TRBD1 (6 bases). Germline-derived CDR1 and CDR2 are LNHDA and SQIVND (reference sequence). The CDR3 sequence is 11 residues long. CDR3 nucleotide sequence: TGTGCCAGTAGTATTGGGGGGGCCCATCATTTT. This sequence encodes CASSIGGAHHF.

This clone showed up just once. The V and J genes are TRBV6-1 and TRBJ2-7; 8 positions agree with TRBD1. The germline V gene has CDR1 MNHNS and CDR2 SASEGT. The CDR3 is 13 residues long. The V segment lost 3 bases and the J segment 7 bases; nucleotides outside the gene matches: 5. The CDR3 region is CASSDQGAIEQYF. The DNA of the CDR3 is TGTGCCAGCAGTGACCAGGGGGCCATTGAGCAGTACTTC.

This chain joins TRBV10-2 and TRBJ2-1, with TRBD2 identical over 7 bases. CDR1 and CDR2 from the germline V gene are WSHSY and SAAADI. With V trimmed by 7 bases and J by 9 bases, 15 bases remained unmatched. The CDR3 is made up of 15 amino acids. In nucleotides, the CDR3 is TGCGCCAGCAAGGGATTAGCAAGCGGGGCGGGTGAGCAGTTCTTC. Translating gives CASKGLASGAGEQFF.

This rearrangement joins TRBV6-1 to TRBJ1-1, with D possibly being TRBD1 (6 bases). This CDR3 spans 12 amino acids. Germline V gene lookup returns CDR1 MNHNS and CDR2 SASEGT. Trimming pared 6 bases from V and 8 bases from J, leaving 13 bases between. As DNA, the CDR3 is TGTGCCAGCAGGAGGGGGTCCCTCGAAGCTTTCTTT. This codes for CASRRGSLEAFF.

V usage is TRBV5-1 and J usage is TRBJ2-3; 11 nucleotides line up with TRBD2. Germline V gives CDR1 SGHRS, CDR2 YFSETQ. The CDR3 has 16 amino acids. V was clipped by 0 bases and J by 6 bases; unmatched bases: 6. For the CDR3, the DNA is TGCGCCAGCAGCTTGGCCCGGACTAGCGGGCGGGATACGCAGTATTTT. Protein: CASSLARTSGRDTQYF.

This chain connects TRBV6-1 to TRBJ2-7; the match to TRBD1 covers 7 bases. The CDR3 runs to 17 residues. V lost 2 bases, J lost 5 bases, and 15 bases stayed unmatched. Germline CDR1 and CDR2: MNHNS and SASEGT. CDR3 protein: CASSEPGQPSGWDEQYF. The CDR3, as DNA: TGTGCCAGCAGTGAACCGGGACAGCCGTCCGGATGGGACGAGCAGTACTTC.

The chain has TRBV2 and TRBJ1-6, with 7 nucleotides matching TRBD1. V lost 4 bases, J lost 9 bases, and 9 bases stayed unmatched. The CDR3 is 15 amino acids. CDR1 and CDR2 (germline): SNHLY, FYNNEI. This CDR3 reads CASSAVQAGGSPLHF. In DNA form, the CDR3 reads TGTGCCAGCAGTGCCGTTCAGGCAGGGGGTTCACCCCTCCACTTT.

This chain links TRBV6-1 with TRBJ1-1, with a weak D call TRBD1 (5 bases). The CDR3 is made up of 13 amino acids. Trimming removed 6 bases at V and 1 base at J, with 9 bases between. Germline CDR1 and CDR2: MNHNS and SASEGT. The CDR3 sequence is CASSSDRNTEAFF. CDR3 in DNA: TGTGCCAGCAGCTCCGACAGGAACACTGAAGCTTTCTTT.

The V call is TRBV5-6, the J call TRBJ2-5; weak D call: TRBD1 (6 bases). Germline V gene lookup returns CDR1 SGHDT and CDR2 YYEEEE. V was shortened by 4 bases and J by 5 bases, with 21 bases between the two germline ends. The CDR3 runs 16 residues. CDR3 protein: CASSLLERQVRETQYF. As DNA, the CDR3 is TGTGCCAGCAGCCTCCTAGAGAGACAGGTTAGGGAGACCCAGTACTTC.

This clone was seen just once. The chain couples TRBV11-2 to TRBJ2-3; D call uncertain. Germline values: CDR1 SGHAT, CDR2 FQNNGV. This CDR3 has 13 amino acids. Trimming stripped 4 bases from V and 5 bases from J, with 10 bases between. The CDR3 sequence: CASSSPYRDTQYF. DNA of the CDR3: TGTGCCAGCAGCTCGCCCTACCGAGATACGCAGTATTTT. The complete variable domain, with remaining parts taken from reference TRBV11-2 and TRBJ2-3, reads EAGVAQSPRYKIIEKRQSVAFWCNPISGHATLYWYQQILGQGPKLLIQFQNNGVVDDSQLPKDRFSAERLKGVDSTLKIQPAKLEDSAVYLCASSSPYRDTQYFGPGTRLTVL.

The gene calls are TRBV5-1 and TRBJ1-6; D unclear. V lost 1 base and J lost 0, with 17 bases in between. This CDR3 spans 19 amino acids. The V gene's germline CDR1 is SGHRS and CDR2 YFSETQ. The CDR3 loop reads CASSLTVAAGSSYNSPLHF. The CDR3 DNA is TGCGCCAGCAGCTTGACAGTGGCCGCCGGCAGCTCCTATAATTCACCCCTCCACTTT.

CDR3 nucleotide sequence: TGTGCCAGCAGCCCGCCTCGGGGGAGGGCCGGAGAGACCCAGTACTTC. Translating gives CASSPPRGRAGETQYF. The J gene is TRBJ2-5, the V gene TRBV5-4; TRBD2 matches at 7 bases. The germline V gene has CDR1 SGHNT and CDR2 YYREEE (reference sequence). Trimming cost V 4 bases and J 4 bases; bases outside gene matches: 13. The CDR3 totals 16 residues.

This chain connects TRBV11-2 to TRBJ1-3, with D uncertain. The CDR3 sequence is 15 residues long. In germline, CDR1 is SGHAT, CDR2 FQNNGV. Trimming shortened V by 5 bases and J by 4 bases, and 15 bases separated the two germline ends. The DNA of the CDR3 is TGTGCCAGCAGCGCCATAATTCGTGCGGGAAACACCATATATTTT. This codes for CASSAIIRAGNTIYF.

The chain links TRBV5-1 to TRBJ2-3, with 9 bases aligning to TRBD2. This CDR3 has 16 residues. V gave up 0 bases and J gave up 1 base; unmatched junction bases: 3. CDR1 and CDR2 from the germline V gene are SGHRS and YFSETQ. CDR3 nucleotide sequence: TGCGCCAGCAGCTTGGTAGCTAGCGGGGGCACAGATACGCAGTATTTT. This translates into CASSLVASGGTDTQYF.

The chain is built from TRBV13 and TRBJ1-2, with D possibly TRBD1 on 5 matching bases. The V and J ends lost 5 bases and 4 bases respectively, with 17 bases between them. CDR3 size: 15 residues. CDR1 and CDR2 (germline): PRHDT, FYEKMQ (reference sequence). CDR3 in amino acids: CASSPGGSLGYGYTF. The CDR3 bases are TGTGCCAGCAGCCCCGGGGGGAGCCTCGGCTATGGCTACACCTTC.

This chain's CDR3 is CASSRQTYSNQPQHF. For the CDR3, the DNA is TGTGCCAGCAGTCGCCAAACCTATAGCAATCAGCCCCAGCATTTT. The J gene is TRBJ1-5, the V gene TRBV28; no clear D. The germline V gene has CDR1 MDHEN and CDR2 SYDVKM. Trimming took off 5 bases at V and 0 bases at J, with 11 bases between the two ends. This CDR3 spans 15 amino acids.

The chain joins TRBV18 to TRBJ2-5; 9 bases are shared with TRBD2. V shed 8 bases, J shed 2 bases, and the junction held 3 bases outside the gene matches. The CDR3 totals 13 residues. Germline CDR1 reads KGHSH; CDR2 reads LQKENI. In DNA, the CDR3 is TGTGCCAGCCGGACTAGCGTACAAGAGACCCAGTACTTC. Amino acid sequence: CASRTSVQETQYF.

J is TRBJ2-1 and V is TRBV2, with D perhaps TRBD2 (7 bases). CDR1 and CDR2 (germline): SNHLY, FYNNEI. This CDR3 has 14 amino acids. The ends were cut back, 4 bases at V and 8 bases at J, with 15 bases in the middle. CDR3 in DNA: TGTGCCAGCAGTGTAGGGGGGGGGCCCTATGAGCAGTTCTTC. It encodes CASSVGGGPYEQFF.

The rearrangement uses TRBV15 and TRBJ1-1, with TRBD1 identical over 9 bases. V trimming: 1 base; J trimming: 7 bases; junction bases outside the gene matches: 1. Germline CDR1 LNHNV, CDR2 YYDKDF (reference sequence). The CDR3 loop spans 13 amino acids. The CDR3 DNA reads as TGTGCCACCAGCAGAGCGACAGGGGGTGAAGCTTTCTTT. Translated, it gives CATSRATGGEAFF. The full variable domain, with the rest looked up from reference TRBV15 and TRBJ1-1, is DAMVIQNPRYQVTQFGKPVTLSCSQTLNHNVMYWYQQKSSQAPKLLFHYYDKDFNNEADTPDNFQSRRPNTSFCFLDIRSPGLGDTAMYLCATSRATGGEAFFGQGTRLTVV.

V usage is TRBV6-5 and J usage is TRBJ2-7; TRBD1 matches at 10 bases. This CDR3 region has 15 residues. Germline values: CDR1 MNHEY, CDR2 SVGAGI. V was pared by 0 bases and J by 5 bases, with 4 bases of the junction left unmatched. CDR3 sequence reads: CASSYSGGTGDEQYF. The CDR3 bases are TGTGCCAGCAGTTACTCGGGCGGGACAGGGGACGAGCAGTACTTC.

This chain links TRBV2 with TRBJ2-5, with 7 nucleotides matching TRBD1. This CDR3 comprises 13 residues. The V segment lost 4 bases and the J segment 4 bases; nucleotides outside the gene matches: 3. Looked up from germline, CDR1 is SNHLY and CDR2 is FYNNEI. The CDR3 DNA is TGTGCCAGCAGTGCGACAGGGCTAGAGACCCAGTACTTC. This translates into CASSATGLETQYF.